This entry lists 23 T cell receptor beta chains sequenced from one sample in a study of shared clonotypes between healthy human individuals. Assay: immunoSEQ multiplex PCR; the TCRdb copy retains only in-frame clones and omits some. The sample includes around 2,000,000 clones, approximately 95% of them seen just once. Terminally differentiated effector memory CD45RA+ cells were excluded from the naive CD8 cells, which were CD45RO-negative and positively selected for CCR7. Sequencing was done on a sample of naive CD8+ T cells sorted from blood. Every receptor here comes from a man younger than 35 in good health.

This clone was detected once. Since the CDR3 does not end with the conserved phenylalanine or tryptophan, this likely comes from a read error. This chain uses TRBV5-1 with TRBJ1-1; tentative D call: TRBD1 (6 bases). The length of the CDR3 is 15 residues. Trimming left V 5 bases short and J 0 bases short, with 14 bases between. From germline, CDR1 is SGHRS and CDR2 YFSETQ. The CDR3 loop reads CASRLQGQMNTEAFL. DNA for the CDR3: TGCGCCAGCAGGCTACAGGGTCAAATGAACACTGAAGCTTTCCTT.

The chain carries TRBV15 and TRBJ1-5, with 7 bases that match TRBD1. CDR1 LNHNV and CDR2 YYDKDF come from the germline V gene (reference sequence). CDR3 length equals 14 residues. The V and J ends lost 0 bases and 12 bases, in that order; junction bases with no gene match: 8. The CDR3 region is CATSRDRGQVVQHF. In nucleotides, the CDR3 is TGTGCCACCAGCAGAGATCGAGGACAGGTGGTCCAGCATTTT. Variable domain in full (rest from reference TRBV15 and TRBJ1-5): DAMVIQNPRYQVTQFGKPVTLSCSQTLNHNVMYWYQQKSSQAPKLLFHYYDKDFNNEADTPDNFQSRRPNTSFCFLDIRSPGLGDTAMYLCATSRDRGQVVQHFGDGTRLSIL.

The chain carries TRBV5-8 and TRBJ1-1; the D is unclear. The CDR3 runs 14 residues. The germline CDR1 and CDR2 sequences are SGHTS and YDEGEE. V gave up 5 bases and J gave up 1 base, with 12 bases separating them. The CDR3 region has the DNA TGTGCCAGCAGGGGGAGTTGGGGGAACACTGAAGCTTTCTTT. This sequence encodes CASRGSWGNTEAFF.

The V gene is TRBV20-1, the J gene TRBJ2-7; D is unresolved. The germline V gene has CDR1 DFQATT and CDR2 SNEGSKA (reference sequence). The CDR3 sequence is 11 residues long. V lost 3 bases to trimming and J lost 4 bases, with 7 bases between them. CDR3 sequence: CSARSIYEQYF. The CDR3 DNA sequence: TGCAGTGCTAGGAGTATTTACGAGCAGTACTTC.

The V gene is TRBV21-1, the J gene TRBJ2-7; whether TRBD1, the table's D call, matches the DNA was not checked. TRBV21-1 is recorded as a pseudogene. This CDR3 region has 14 residues. CDR3 coding DNA: TGTGCCAGCAGCCCCTGGACAGCGTGCTACGAGCAGTACTTC. Translating gives CASSPWTACYEQYF.

The chain combines TRBV6-5 with TRBJ2-2; no reliable D call. The CDR3 is 15 amino acids. Between the trimmed V and J ends, which lost 5 bases and 6 bases, there was a span of 16 bases. CDR1 and CDR2 (germline): MNHEY, SVGAGI. The CDR3 is CASSQELLGSGELFF. The CDR3 coding sequence is TGTGCCAGCAGTCAAGAACTCTTGGGGTCCGGGGAGCTGTTTTTT.

V gene TRBV6-1 combines with J gene TRBJ2-7; D possibly corresponds to TRBD2 (5 bases). This CDR3 contains 14 residues. V was cut by 4 bases and J by 4 bases, with 14 bases left in between. Germline CDR1 MNHNS, CDR2 SASEGT. CDR3 nucleotides: TGTGCCAGCAGTGCCGGGAAATTCCCTTACGAGCAGTACTTC. Translation: CASSAGKFPYEQYF.

This clone appeared once. The rearrangement links TRBV4-1 to TRBJ1-3, with D maybe TRBD1 (5 bases). This CDR3 is built from 15 residues. Per germline, CDR1 MGHRA and CDR2 YSYEKL. Trimming cost V 1 base and J 2 bases, with 9 bases left between them. This CDR3 is CASSQVARAGNTIYF. CDR3 coding DNA: TGCGCCAGCAGCCAAGTAGCCAGGGCTGGAAACACCATATATTTT.

The rearrangement uses TRBV29-1 and TRBJ1-3; no firm D call. Deletions cut 7 bases from V and 0 bases from J, with 16 bases between. This CDR3 has 15 residues. CDR1 and CDR2 (germline): SQVTM, ANQGSEA. The CDR3 bases are TGCAGCGCCCTACCCACGGACGGCTCTGGAAACACCATATATTTT. Translation gives CSALPTDGSGNTIYF.

This chain uses TRBV4-3 with TRBJ2-7; 9 positions agree with TRBD1. From germline, CDR1 is LGHNA and CDR2 YSLEER. The CDR3 spans 14 residues. J lost 4 bases, V lost 6 bases, and 7 bases had no gene match. CDR3 sequence: CASSLRQGEYEQYF. The CDR3 nucleotides are TGCGCCAGCAGTCTAAGACAGGGGGAATACGAGCAGTACTTC.

The V gene is TRBV2, the J gene TRBJ2-5; TRBD2 agrees at 11 bases. The CDR3 is 15 amino acids. From germline, CDR1 is SNHLY and CDR2 FYNNEI. V trimming: 5 bases; J trimming: 4 bases; junction bases outside the gene matches: 6. CDR3 nucleotides: TGTGCCAGCAGTCGTAGCGGGAGGGCCGGAGAGACCCAGTACTTC. Its protein product is CASSRSGRAGETQYF.

V gene TRBV6-1 combines with J gene TRBJ1-2; 9 bases agree with TRBD1. This CDR3 comprises 14 residues. V trimming: 0 bases; J trimming: 8 bases; junction bases outside the gene matches: 4. Germline CDR1 and CDR2: MNHNS and SASEGT. The CDR3 bases are TGTGCCAGCAGTGAAGCGAGGACAGGGGCCGGCTACACCTTC. This sequence encodes CASSEARTGAGYTF.

With respect to this clone: Within the sample, other DNA sequences also encode this same CDR3. This chain connects TRBV4-1 to TRBJ2-7; D gene ambiguous. The germline V and J ends were trimmed by 1 base and 0 bases, with 7 bases remaining between them. CDR1 is MGHRA and CDR2 is YSYEKL in the germline V gene. The CDR3 contains 14 residues. The CDR3: CASSQGSSSYEQYF. The CDR3 DNA reads TGCGCCAGCAGCCAAGGATCTAGCTCCTACGAGCAGTACTTC.

The chain is built from TRBV25-1 and TRBJ2-1; D gene uncertain. The CDR3 loop spans 16 amino acids. V was cut by 2 bases and J by 3 bases, with 14 bases left in between. The V gene's germline CDR1 is MGHDK and CDR2 SYGVNS. The CDR3 is CASSEGHQDFYNEQFF. CDR3 nucleotides: TGTGCCAGCAGTGAAGGGCACCAGGATTTCTACAATGAGCAGTTCTTC.

The chain recombines TRBV4-3 with TRBJ2-5; 7 positions match TRBD2. CDR3 length: 16 residues. V lost 0 bases and J lost 1; bases outside the gene matches: 5. CDR1 LGHNA and CDR2 YSLEER come from the germline V gene. The CDR3 DNA reads TGCGCCAGCAGCCAAGACGGGGCTAGCGGCCAAGAGACCCAGTACTTC. Its translation: CASSQDGASGQETQYF.

Only one count was recorded for this clone. The gene calls are TRBV7-6 and TRBJ2-4; tentative D call: TRBD2 (6 bases). Germline V gene data show CDR1 as SGHVS and CDR2 as FNYEAQ. Trimming pared 0 bases from V and 6 bases from J, leaving 6 bases between. CDR3 length: 13 residues. CDR3 sequence reads: CASSLAAGNIQYF. CDR3 nucleotide sequence: TGTGCCAGCAGCTTAGCAGCGGGAAACATTCAGTACTTC.

CDR3 sequence (DNA): TGTGCCAGCAGCTTAGCGCTGACAGGAGCCTACGAGCAGTACTTC. Its translation is CASSLALTGAYEQYF. This sequence joins TRBV7-9 and TRBJ2-7; the D gene is possibly TRBD1 (6 bases). Between the trimmed V and J ends, which lost 0 bases and 2 bases, there was a span of 11 bases. The CDR3 contains 15 residues. Germline V lookup: CDR1 SEHNR, CDR2 FQNEAQ (reference sequence).

The chain combines TRBV29-1 with TRBJ1-5, with D possibly TRBD1 on 5 matching bases. Germline CDR1 and CDR2: SQVTM and ANQGSEA. The CDR3 totals 14 residues. V was pared by 4 bases and J by 0 bases, with 10 bases between. DNA of the CDR3: TGCAGCGTTGGGGACGGATATAGCAATCAGCCCCAGCATTTT. It specifies CSVGDGYSNQPQHF. Using reference TRBV29-1 and TRBJ1-5 for the parts outside the CDR3, the full variable domain is SAVISQKPSRDICQRGTSLTIQCQVDSQVTMMFWYRQQPGQSLTLIATANQGSEATYESGFVIDKFPISRPNLTFSTLTVSNMSPEDSSIYLCSVGDGYSNQPQHFGDGTRLSIL.

The chain is built from TRBV6-1 and TRBJ1-1; D perhaps matches TRBD1 (6 bases). The V gene lost 0 bases and the J gene lost 7 bases, with 12 bases spanning the gap. Germline CDR1 and CDR2: MNHNS and SASEGT. The CDR3 sequence is 14 residues long. DNA of the CDR3: TGTGCCAGCAGTGAAGCAGGGGGGTTATATGAAGCTTTCTTT. As protein: CASSEAGGLYEAFF.

This clone came up a few times. This sample also contains other DNA sequences that code for the same CDR3. J is TRBJ2-2 and V is TRBV6-5; TRBD1 is a possible D gene (5 bases). This CDR3 has 12 residues. The ends were cut back, 5 bases at V and 5 bases at J, with 6 bases in the middle. Per the germline V gene, CDR1 is MNHEY and CDR2 is SVGAGI. In DNA, the CDR3 is TGTGCCAGCAGTACAGGAACCGGGGAGCTGTTTTTT. It codes for CASSTGTGELFF.

This chain joins TRBV6-5 and TRBJ2-7; the D gene is possibly TRBD2 (5 bases). CDR3 size: 15 residues. Per the germline V gene, CDR1 is MNHEY and CDR2 is SVGAGI. Trimming took off 6 bases at V and 6 bases at J, with 21 bases between the two ends. The CDR3 region is CASRRGAVSGIEQYF. CDR3 sequence (DNA): TGTGCCAGCAGAAGAGGAGCGGTCAGCGGTATCGAGCAGTACTTC.

The chain couples TRBV5-6 to TRBJ2-3, with 8 bases matching TRBD2. This CDR3 is 17 amino acids long. Germline CDR1 is SGHDT and CDR2 is YYEEEE. J lost 4 bases, V lost 3 bases, and 13 bases had no gene match. CDR3 bases: TGTGCCAGCAGCTGGGGGGTGGGACTAGTCGGACCAGATACGCAGTATTTT. This translates into CASSWGVGLVGPDTQYF.

The chain employs TRBV6-1 and TRBJ1-1; D unresolved. Germline V gives CDR1 MNHNS, CDR2 SASEGT. Trimming shortened V by 5 bases and J by 0 bases, and 10 bases separated the two germline ends. CDR3 size: 14 residues. The CDR3 nucleotides are TGTGCCAGCAGTAGCACAAGGATGAACACTGAAGCTTTCTTT. Amino acid sequence: CASSSTRMNTEAFF.